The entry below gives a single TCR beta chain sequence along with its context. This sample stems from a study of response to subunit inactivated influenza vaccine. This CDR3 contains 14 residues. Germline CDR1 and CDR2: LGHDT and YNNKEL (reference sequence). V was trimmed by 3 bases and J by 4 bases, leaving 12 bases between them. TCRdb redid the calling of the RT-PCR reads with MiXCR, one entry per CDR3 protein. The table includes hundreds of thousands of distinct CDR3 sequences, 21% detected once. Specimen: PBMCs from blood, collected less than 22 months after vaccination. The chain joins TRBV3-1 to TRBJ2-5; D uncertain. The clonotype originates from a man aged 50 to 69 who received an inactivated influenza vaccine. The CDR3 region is CASSHMSGGETQYF. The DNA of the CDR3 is TGTGCCAGCAGCCATATGTCAGGTGGAGAGACCCAGTACTTC.